These 23 T cell receptor beta chains originate from one sample sequenced in a study of blood T cell repertoires in COVID-19. The table came from immunoSEQ multiplex PCR; TCRdb's copy has only in-frame clones and leaves some out. The data hold some 240,000 clones, with 80% observed a single time. The sequenced material came from peripheral blood. These receptors all come from a woman between 70 and 85 years old with acute or convalescent COVID-19.

This clone appeared once. The V call is TRBV7-2, the J call TRBJ2-1, with a possible D match to TRBD2 (6 bases). The CDR3 has 13 residues. Trimming left V 3 bases short and J 6 bases short, with 9 bases between. The germline gives CDR1 SGHTA, CDR2 FQGNSA. CDR3 loop: CASSLVGGNEQFF. CDR3 DNA: TGTGCCAGCAGCTTGGTCGGGGGCAATGAGCAGTTCTTC. The full variable domain, completed using reference TRBV7-2 and TRBJ2-1, is GAGVSQSPSNKVTEKGKDVELRCDPISGHTALYWYRQSLGQGLEFLIYFQGNSAPDKSGLPSDRFSAERTGGSVSTLTIQRTQQEDSAVYLCASSLVGGNEQFFGPGTRLTVL.

J is TRBJ2-3 and V is TRBV10-1; 9 nucleotides match TRBD1. Germline CDR1 reads WNHNN; CDR2 reads SYGVQD (reference sequence). This CDR3 is built from 21 residues. Germline trimming cut 3 bases from V and 6 bases from J; bases unmatched to any gene: 25. CDR3 bases: TGCGCCAGCAGTGACCACAACAACCTGTTGCCCGGGACAGGGCGTCCGGATACGCAGTATTTT. This codes for CASSDHNNLLPGTGRPDTQYF.

V and J are TRBV9 and TRBJ2-1; TRBD2 is a possible D gene (6 bases). CDR3 length: 14 residues. V was trimmed by 4 bases and J by 7 bases, leaving 15 bases between them. Germline assignment: CDR1 SGDLS and CDR2 YYNGEE. In DNA form, the CDR3 reads TGTGCCAGCAGCCTTAATTGGGGGGAAAATGAGCAGTTCTTC. Protein product: CASSLNWGENEQFF.

In its sample, this clone was seen a few times. The chain uses TRBV23-1 and TRBJ1-1, with a tentative D call TRBD1 (6 bases). TRBV23-1 is an open reading frame whose function is uncertain. V was pared by 7 bases and J by 6 bases, with 27 bases between. CDR3 length: 17 residues. CDR3 sequence: CASTPLPGHRNCAEAFF. The CDR3 bases are TGCGCCAGCACCCCTCTCCCGGGACATAGAAACTGTGCTGAAGCTTTCTTT.

The chain recombines TRBV19 with TRBJ1-5; 8 nucleotides agree with TRBD1. CDR3 size: 12 residues. V gave up 8 bases and J gave up 5 bases; unmatched junction bases: 2. Germline values: CDR1 LNHDA, CDR2 SQIVND (reference sequence). The CDR3 region is CASVTGDQPQHF. DNA for the CDR3: TGTGCCAGTGTGACAGGGGATCAGCCCCAGCATTTT.

CDR3 DNA sequence: TGCGCCAGCAGTGAGTCGGGGACTAATGAGCAGTTCTTC. Protein product: CASSESGTNEQFF. The chain combines TRBV10-1 with TRBJ2-1; perhaps TRBD2 as D (6 bases). CDR3 length: 13 amino acids. Germline CDR1 is WNHNN and CDR2 is SYGVQD (reference sequence). V was trimmed by 0 bases and J by 7 bases, leaving 7 bases between them.

The rearrangement joins TRBV2 to TRBJ2-2; no reliable D call. The germline V gene encodes CDR1 SNHLY and CDR2 FYNNEI. V dropped 5 bases and J dropped 6 bases, with 16 bases sitting between them. This CDR3 region has 15 residues. For the CDR3, the DNA is TGTGCCAGCAGTCAAACGGTCGGTTCCTCCGGGGAGCTGTTTTTT. This gives the protein CASSQTVGSSGELFF.

This clone was counted only a few times. The same CDR3 can be traced to other DNA sequences in this sample. The chain couples TRBV19 to TRBJ1-2, with 8 bases matching TRBD1. The germline gives CDR1 LNHDA, CDR2 SQIVND (reference sequence). The CDR3 has 13 amino acids. Trimming cost V 4 bases and J 6 bases; bases outside gene matches: 4. The CDR3 is CASSTTGGDGYTF. The CDR3 DNA reads TGTGCCAGTAGTACCACAGGGGGTGATGGCTACACCTTC.

The chain couples TRBV7-9 to TRBJ2-3; TRBD1 might be the D (6 bases). CDR3 length: 15 amino acids. V lost 5 bases and J 4 bases, leaving 16 bases between the germline ends. The germline CDR1 and CDR2 sequences are SEHNR and FQNEAQ (reference sequence). CDR3 in amino acids: CASSKGRSGADTQYF. CDR3 nucleotides: TGTGCCAGCAGCAAGGGCAGGTCAGGGGCAGATACGCAGTATTTT.

The genes are TRBV5-4 and TRBJ2-3, with D tentatively TRBD2 (6 bases). V lost 3 bases and J 2 bases, leaving 16 bases between the germline ends. The CDR3 is 16 amino acids. Germline CDR1 and CDR2: SGHNT and YYREEE (reference sequence). CDR3 protein: CASSYDGGTFTDTQYF. Written as DNA, the CDR3 is TGTGCCAGCAGCTACGATGGAGGGACCTTCACAGATACGCAGTATTTT.

The chain links TRBV3-1 (or the pseudogene TRBV3-2) to TRBJ2-7; D unresolved. Germline values: CDR1 LGHDT, CDR2 YNNKEL (reference sequence). Trimming cost V 3 bases and J 5 bases, with 8 bases left between them. The CDR3 spans 12 residues. DNA for the CDR3: TGTGCCAGCAGCCACGTGAGCCACGAGCAGTACTTC. This sequence encodes CASSHVSHEQYF.

The chain carries TRBV3-1 (or the pseudogene TRBV3-2) and TRBJ2-3; TRBD2 is a possible D gene (6 bases). The CDR3 contains 15 residues. In germline, CDR1 is LGHDT, CDR2 YNNKEL (reference sequence). Deletions cut 4 bases from V and 7 bases from J, with 18 bases between. The CDR3 spells CASSLDTGGGNTQYF. The CDR3 DNA sequence: TGTGCCAGCAGCCTAGACACCGGTGGGGGGAATACGCAGTATTTT.

The chain combines TRBV19 with TRBJ2-3, with 8 bases lining up with TRBD2. V was pared by 5 bases and J by 3 bases, with 10 bases of the junction left unmatched. The CDR3 runs 16 residues. Per the germline V gene, CDR1 is LNHDA and CDR2 is SQIVND (reference sequence). The CDR3 loop reads CASSPGGAVRTDTQYF. The CDR3, as DNA: TGTGCCAGTAGTCCCGGGGGGGCTGTTCGAACAGATACGCAGTATTTT.

V and J are TRBV12-3 or TRBV12-4 and TRBJ1-5; no clear D. The CDR3 spans 12 residues. The V end lost 8 bases, the J end lost 4 bases, and 9 bases lay between the germline ends. CDR3 bases: TGTGCCAGCCGACTTCAAAATCAGCCCCAGCATTTT. It yields the protein CASRLQNQPQHF.

The V call is TRBV5-1, the J call TRBJ2-5; possibly TRBD1 for D (6 bases). The length of the CDR3 is 14 residues. V lost 3 bases and J lost 4, with 13 bases in between. Per the germline V gene, CDR1 is SGHRS and CDR2 is YFSETQ. The CDR3 sequence is CASSSGVSGETQYF. CDR3 coding DNA: TGCGCCAGCAGCTCAGGGGTGTCAGGAGAGACCCAGTACTTC.

Note on this clone: This same CDR3 is encoded by further DNA sequences in the sample. V usage is TRBV6-5 and J usage is TRBJ2-3; possible D gene TRBD1, 6 bases. Germline CDR1 and CDR2: MNHEY and SVGAGI. V lost 4 bases, J lost 6 bases, and 8 bases lay in between. This CDR3 is 12 amino acids long. This chain's CDR3 is CASSSQGDTQYF. The DNA for the CDR3 is TGTGCCAGCAGTTCCCAGGGGGATACGCAGTATTTT.

V usage is TRBV7-2 and J usage is TRBJ2-1, with TRBD2 as a possible D gene (5 bases). V was cut by 3 bases and J by 2 bases, with 11 bases left in between. The CDR3 covers 15 residues. From germline, CDR1 is SGHTA and CDR2 FQGNSA. Here the CDR3 DNA reads TGTGCCAGCAGCTTTTCTATGGGAGCCTACAATGAGCAGTTCTTC. It encodes CASSFSMGAYNEQFF.

The chain combines TRBV10-3 with TRBJ1-1; maybe TRBD1 (5 bases). Per germline, CDR1 ENHRY and CDR2 SYGVKD. This CDR3 comprises 14 residues. Trimming removed 5 bases from V and 0 bases from J, with 10 bases in between. In DNA, the CDR3 is TGTGCCATCAGTCAGACAGACATGAACACTGAAGCTTTCTTT. It translates to CAISQTDMNTEAFF.

This clone turned up a few times. V usage is TRBV29-1 and J usage is TRBJ2-5; 8 nucleotides align to TRBD2. Germline V gene sequence: CDR1 SQVTM, CDR2 ANQGSEA. V shed 4 bases, J shed 5 bases, and the junction held 6 bases outside the gene matches. This CDR3 is built from 13 residues. CDR3 in DNA: TGCAGCGTTGCCGTCCAGCGGGGGGAGACCCAGTACTTC. As protein: CSVAVQRGETQYF.

This rearrangement joins TRBV3-1 (or the pseudogene TRBV3-2) to TRBJ2-3; 8 positions agree with TRBD2. The CDR3 length is 17 residues. CDR1 and CDR2 (germline): LGHDT, YNNKEL (reference sequence). The V segment lost 0 bases and the J segment 3 bases; nucleotides outside the gene matches: 8. For the CDR3, the DNA is TGTGCCAGCAGCCAAGAGCACGGGGGGGCAGGGACAGATACGCAGTATTTT. Its translation is CASSQEHGGAGTDTQYF.

The rearrangement links TRBV7-3 to TRBJ2-3; TRBD1 matches at 8 bases. Germline V gives CDR1 SGHTA, CDR2 FQGTGA. With V trimmed by 5 bases and J by 3 bases, 7 bases remained unmatched. CDR3 size: 15 residues. CDR3 loop: CASSPQGGWTDTQYF. In nucleotides, the CDR3 is TGTGCCAGCAGCCCACAGGGGGGATGGACAGATACGCAGTATTTT.

The V call is TRBV6-2 or TRBV6-3, the J call TRBJ2-5; D may be TRBD1 (6 bases). Trimming shortened V by 6 bases and J by 2 bases, and 10 bases separated the two germline ends. Germline V gives CDR1 MNHEY, CDR2 SVGEGT. The CDR3 sequence is 13 residues long. The CDR3 sequence is CASSHREQETQYF. The CDR3 DNA is TGTGCCAGCAGCCACAGGGAGCAAGAGACCCAGTACTTC.

This clone has just a few counts. The genes are TRBV6-4 and TRBJ1-5, with TRBD1 matching over 8 bases. Looked up from germline, CDR1 is MRHNA and CDR2 is SNTAGT. This CDR3 has 16 residues. V dropped 6 bases and J dropped 0; count of bases not matched to a gene: 7. The CDR3 sequence: CASSEGQVYSNQPQHF. CDR3 nucleotide sequence: TGTGCCAGCAGCGAGGGACAGGTTTATAGCAATCAGCCCCAGCATTTT.